This T cell receptor (beta chain) emerged from a study of blood T cell repertoires in COVID-19. How the authors handled the data: For nucleated cells, counts were estimated from reference gene primer amplification. Repertoires were generated with immunoSEQ multiplex PCR, while TCRdb's copy carries only in-frame clones and drops some. V and J calls and clone size follow that table, whereas D and trimming were derived from the DNA. In the table there are about 230,000 clones, 88% of which are singletons. Concerning this clone itself: Other DNA sequences within the sample encode an identical CDR3.

The ends lost 2 bases at V and 0 bases at J; junction bases unmatched: 2. The V gene's germline CDR1 is SGDLS and CDR2 YYNGEE. The CDR3 is 15 amino acids. Material: peripheral blood. The clonotype comes from a woman between 55 and 75 years old with acute or convalescent COVID-19. V gene TRBV9 combines with J gene TRBJ2-1; TRBD2 matches at 7 bases. This CDR3 is CASSVSGGSYNEQFF. In nucleotides, the CDR3 is TGTGCCAGCAGCGTGTCGGGAGGCTCCTACAATGAGCAGTTCTTC.